The 26 T cell receptor beta chains reported below all come from one sample, sequenced in a study of blood T cell repertoires in COVID-19. The protocol was immunoSEQ multiplex PCR, while the TCRdb copy is restricted to in-frame clones and leaves out a portion. This table has 390,000 or so clones, 75% to 90% appearing once. The sample taken for sequencing was peripheral blood. The receptor set was obtained from a woman aged 30 to 39 with active or convalescent COVID-19.

The chain employs TRBV18 and TRBJ2-2, with D perhaps TRBD2 (6 bases). Trimming removed 6 bases at V and 5 bases at J, with 19 bases between. Germline CDR1 and CDR2: KGHSH and LQKENI. The CDR3 extends over 16 amino acids. The CDR3 loop reads CASSPSTPGGTGELFF. In nucleotides, the CDR3 is TGTGCCAGCTCCCCGAGCACACCCGGAGGGACCGGGGAGCTGTTTTTT.

The rearrangement uses TRBV5-1 and TRBJ1-6; TRBD1 matches at 7 bases. V shed 2 bases and J 8 bases; nucleotides not matched to a gene: 4. Germline V gene lookup returns CDR1 SGHRS and CDR2 YFSETQ. This CDR3 has 14 residues. The CDR3 DNA reads as TGCGCCAGCAGCTTTGGGGACAGTGATTCACCCCTCCACTTT. Its translation is CASSFGDSDSPLHF.

The V gene is TRBV5-4, the J gene TRBJ1-2; TRBD1 matches 8 bases. CDR1 and CDR2 (germline): SGHNT, YYREEE (reference sequence). The CDR3 sequence is 14 residues long. V was clipped by 3 bases and J by 6 bases; unmatched bases: 7. The CDR3 nucleotides are TGTGCCAGCAGCTGGACAGGGAAGGGCGATGGCTACACCTTC. Residues: CASSWTGKGDGYTF. Supplemented by reference TRBV5-4 and TRBJ1-2, the full variable domain reads ETGVTQSPTHLIKTRGQQVTLRCSSQSGHNTVSWYQQALGQGPQFIFQYYREEENGRGNFPPRFSGLQFPNYSSELNVNALELDDSALYLCASSWTGKGDGYTFGSGTRLTVV.

The chain uses TRBV11-2 and TRBJ1-6; D unresolved. V was clipped by 0 bases and J by 11 bases, with 8 bases between them. The CDR3 runs to 13 residues. Germline values: CDR1 SGHAT, CDR2 FQNNGV. The CDR3 sequence: CASSLDHGAPLHF. DNA of the CDR3: TGTGCCAGCAGCTTAGATCACGGGGCACCCCTCCACTTT.

The gene calls are TRBV7-9 and TRBJ1-2; TRBD1 agrees at 7 bases. This CDR3 has 18 residues. The germline CDR1 and CDR2 sequences are SEHNR and FQNEAQ (reference sequence). With V trimmed by 4 bases and J by 2 bases, 16 bases remained unmatched. The CDR3 protein is CASSWTTGERGSNYGYTF. CDR3 DNA: TGTGCCAGCAGCTGGACAACAGGGGAGAGGGGGTCAAACTATGGCTACACCTTC.

The genes are TRBV4-1 and TRBJ1-2; no clear D gene. Trimming left V 0 bases short and J 1 base short, with 18 bases between. The CDR3 is 18 residues long. Germline V lookup: CDR1 MGHRA, CDR2 YSYEKL. The CDR3 sequence: CASSQEGHGGEFNYGYTF. The CDR3 DNA sequence: TGCGCCAGCAGCCAAGAAGGCCACGGCGGTGAATTTAACTATGGCTACACCTTC.

This clone was detected once. The chain is built from TRBV9 and TRBJ1-2; TRBD1 aligns across 9 bases. The V gene end was trimmed by 3 bases and the J gene end by 6 bases; junction bases not matched to a gene: 9. Per germline, CDR1 SGDLS and CDR2 YYNGEE. The CDR3 has 15 amino acids. The CDR3, as DNA: TGTGCCAGCAGCGCACCGACAGGGGGGATAAATGGCTACACCTTC. As protein: CASSAPTGGINGYTF.

The chain links TRBV28 to TRBJ1-4; possibly TRBD1 for D (5 bases). V lost 6 bases, J lost 3 bases, and 8 bases lay in between. Germline values: CDR1 MDHEN, CDR2 SYDVKM. The CDR3 sequence is 13 residues long. The DNA for the CDR3 is TGTGCCAGCAGAACAGGACCTAATGAAAAACTGTTTTTT. This codes for CASRTGPNEKLFF.

The V and J genes are TRBV30 and TRBJ1-2, with TRBD1 matching 9 bases. Trimming took 0 bases from V and 8 from J; bases not matched to a gene: 1. The CDR3 extends over 12 amino acids. CDR1 and CDR2 from the germline V gene are GTSNPN and SVGIG (reference sequence). This CDR3 is CAWSVQGAGYTF. In DNA form, the CDR3 reads TGTGCCTGGAGTGTACAGGGGGCGGGCTACACCTTC. The variable domain in full, completed from reference TRBV30 and TRBJ1-2, reads SQTIHQWPATLVQPVGSPLSLECTVEGTSNPNLYWYRQAAGRGLQLLFYSVGIGQISSEVPQNLSASRPQDRQFILSSKKLLLSDSGFYLCAWSVQGAGYTFGSGTRLTVV.

V is TRBV2 and J is TRBJ2-5, with D possibly matching TRBD1 (5 bases). The V end was cut by 8 bases, the J end by 2 bases, with 18 bases between. Looked up from germline, CDR1 is SNHLY and CDR2 is FYNNEI. The length of the CDR3 is 15 residues. CDR3 sequence reads: CASPLSDTQQETQYF. CDR3 DNA: TGTGCCAGCCCCCTTTCGGACACACAACAAGAGACCCAGTACTTC.

V gene TRBV28 combines with J gene TRBJ2-7, with D maybe TRBD1 (6 bases). CDR1 and CDR2 from the germline V gene are MDHEN and SYDVKM. CDR3 length: 14 amino acids. Trimming left V 5 bases short and J 4 bases short, with 15 bases between. The CDR3 DNA is TGTGCCAGCAGTCGGACAGCCATCTATTACGAGCAGTACTTC. Its protein is CASSRTAIYYEQYF. The full variable domain, in which reference TRBV28 and TRBJ2-7 provide the parts outside the CDR3, is DVKVTQSSRYLVKRTGEKVFLECVQDMDHENMFWYRQDPGLGLRLIYFSYDVKMKEKGDIPEGYSVSREKKERFSLILESASTNQTSMYLCASSRTAIYYEQYFGPGTRLTVT.

J is TRBJ2-7 and V is TRBV7-6, with TRBD2 identical over 7 bases. V was pared by 4 bases and J by 4 bases, with 10 bases of the junction left unmatched. Per the germline V gene, CDR1 is SGHVS and CDR2 is FNYEAQ. The CDR3 covers 15 residues. This CDR3 reads CASSSKSGTKYEQYF. In DNA, the CDR3 is TGTGCCAGCAGCTCAAAAAGCGGGACTAAGTACGAGCAGTACTTC.

The chain uses TRBV2 and TRBJ2-1; 7 bases agree with TRBD2. The CDR3 is 18 amino acids. The V gene's germline CDR1 is SNHLY and CDR2 FYNNEI. With V trimmed by 3 bases and J by 7 bases, 18 bases remained unmatched. CDR3 sequence (DNA): TGTGCCAGCAGTGACCCCCGGTTGGGGGGGGATCTGTGGAATGAGCAGTTCTTC. Encoded protein: CASSDPRLGGDLWNEQFF.

The rearrangement links TRBV29-1 to TRBJ2-1; 11 positions match TRBD1. The V and J ends lost 3 bases and 7 bases, in that order; junction bases with no gene match: 5. The CDR3 runs to 14 residues. Germline CDR1 and CDR2: SQVTM and ANQGSEA. The CDR3 loop is CSVEGQGVINEQFF. The DNA of the CDR3 is TGCAGCGTTGAGGGACAGGGGGTAATAAATGAGCAGTTCTTC.

This clone was seen only a few times. The V call is TRBV29-1, the J call TRBJ2-5; 8 positions match TRBD1. The CDR3 runs 14 residues. The germline CDR1 and CDR2 sequences are SQVTM and ANQGSEA. The junction had 11 bases not matched to a gene; V was cut back by 6 bases and J by 5 bases. CDR3 in amino acids: CSVFARGRVETQYF. As DNA, the CDR3 is TGCAGCGTCTTCGCCAGGGGGCGCGTGGAGACCCAGTACTTC.

The CDR3 nucleotides are TGTGCCAGCAGTCTCCAGCGGAATGAGCAGTTCTTC. Translating gives CASSLQRNEQFF. The chain has TRBV6-5 and TRBJ2-1; tentatively, D is TRBD2 (5 bases). Germline CDR1 MNHEY, CDR2 SVGAGI. CDR3 length equals 12 residues. Trimming shortened V by 5 bases and J by 7 bases, and 9 bases separated the two germline ends.

Only a few counts were recorded for this clone. This rearrangement joins TRBV14 to TRBJ1-2, with D hard to call. CDR3 length: 14 residues. Germline CDR1 SGHDN, CDR2 FVKESK. V was trimmed by 1 base and J by 4 bases, leaving 10 bases between them. The CDR3 nucleotides read TGTGCCAGCAGCCAAGTATGGCAGATCTATGGCTACACCTTC. Translation gives CASSQVWQIYGYTF.

About this clone itself: The same CDR3 arises from other DNA sequences in this sample as well. The J gene is TRBJ2-1, the V gene TRBV27, with 10 bases identical to TRBD2. The CDR3 runs to 15 residues. Trimming took 2 bases from V and 6 from J; bases not matched to a gene: 4. The germline V gene has CDR1 MNHEY and CDR2 SMNVEV (reference sequence). As DNA, the CDR3 is TGTGCCAGCAGTTTAGGGCTAGCGGGGGTCAATGAGCAGTTCTTC. This encodes CASSLGLAGVNEQFF.

This clone appeared once. The chain employs TRBV12-3 or TRBV12-4 and TRBJ2-5; the D is unclear. V was clipped by 0 bases and J by 5 bases, with 7 bases between them. The CDR3 spans 13 residues. This CDR3 reads CASSLAAQETQYF. The CDR3 DNA follows: TGTGCCAGCAGTTTAGCGGCCCAGGAGACCCAGTACTTC.

The rearrangement joins TRBV19 to TRBJ1-1; 9 bases map to TRBD1. Per the germline V gene, CDR1 is LNHDA and CDR2 is SQIVND (reference sequence). Trimming cost V 4 bases and J 6 bases; bases outside gene matches: 3. The CDR3 has 13 residues. The CDR3 loop is CASSRDREAEAFF. CDR3 DNA: TGTGCCAGTAGTAGGGACAGGGAGGCTGAAGCTTTCTTT.

The chain combines TRBV4-1 with TRBJ2-3; TRBD1 might be the D (5 bases). CDR1 is MGHRA and CDR2 is YSYEKL in the germline V gene. The CDR3 is 16 amino acids. Trimming stripped 5 bases from V and 5 bases from J, with 20 bases between. CDR3 sequence reads: CASSSYPGGAGDTQYF. Written as DNA, the CDR3 is TGCGCCAGCAGCTCTTACCCCGGTGGGGCAGGAGATACGCAGTATTTT.

The chain uses TRBV19 and TRBJ2-3, with a weak D call TRBD1 (6 bases). CDR1 and CDR2 (germline): LNHDA, SQIVND (reference sequence). The V gene lost 4 bases and the J gene lost 6 bases, with 14 bases spanning the gap. The CDR3 extends over 14 amino acids. The CDR3 loop is CASSTDRLTDTQYF. DNA for the CDR3: TGTGCCAGTAGTACCGACAGGCTGACGGATACGCAGTATTTT.

The sample holds many counts of this clone. This CDR3 reads CASSDERGSTDTQYF. CDR3 sequence (DNA): TGTGCCAGCAGTGATGAGCGGGGGAGCACAGATACGCAGTATTTT. This chain uses TRBV6-1 with TRBJ2-3, with 8 nucleotides matching TRBD2. CDR1 is MNHNS and CDR2 is SASEGT in the germline V gene. J was trimmed by 0 bases and V by 3 bases; bases with no gene match: 2. CDR3 length: 15 amino acids.

The chain has TRBV25-1 and TRBJ1-6; maybe TRBD1 (6 bases). Trimming stripped 8 bases from V and 7 bases from J, with 15 bases between. This CDR3 has 14 residues. The germline CDR1 and CDR2 sequences are MGHDK and SYGVNS. CDR3 protein: CASRIGTSNSPLHF. CDR3 nucleotides: TGTGCCAGCCGTATCGGGACATCGAATTCACCCCTCCACTTT.

As DNA, the CDR3 is TGTGCCAGCAGCCATCCCGGGACAGGGTTTGCCGCTGAAGCTTTCTTT. This encodes CASSHPGTGFAAEAFF. The chain is built from TRBV5-4 and TRBJ1-1; TRBD1 aligns across 9 bases. The CDR3 extends over 16 amino acids. Germline V gene lookup returns CDR1 SGHNT and CDR2 YYREEE (reference sequence). Losses at the gene ends were 4 bases for V and 6 bases for J; bases not matched to a gene: 13.

The chain recombines TRBV4-1 with TRBJ1-1; TRBD1 aligns across 8 bases. V was clipped by 4 bases and J by 4 bases; unmatched bases: 8. CDR1 is MGHRA, CDR2 YSYEKL, per germline. This CDR3 spans 15 amino acids. Here the CDR3 reads CASSPWTGTGTEAFF. The CDR3 nucleotides are TGCGCCAGCAGCCCTTGGACAGGGACAGGCACTGAAGCTTTCTTT.